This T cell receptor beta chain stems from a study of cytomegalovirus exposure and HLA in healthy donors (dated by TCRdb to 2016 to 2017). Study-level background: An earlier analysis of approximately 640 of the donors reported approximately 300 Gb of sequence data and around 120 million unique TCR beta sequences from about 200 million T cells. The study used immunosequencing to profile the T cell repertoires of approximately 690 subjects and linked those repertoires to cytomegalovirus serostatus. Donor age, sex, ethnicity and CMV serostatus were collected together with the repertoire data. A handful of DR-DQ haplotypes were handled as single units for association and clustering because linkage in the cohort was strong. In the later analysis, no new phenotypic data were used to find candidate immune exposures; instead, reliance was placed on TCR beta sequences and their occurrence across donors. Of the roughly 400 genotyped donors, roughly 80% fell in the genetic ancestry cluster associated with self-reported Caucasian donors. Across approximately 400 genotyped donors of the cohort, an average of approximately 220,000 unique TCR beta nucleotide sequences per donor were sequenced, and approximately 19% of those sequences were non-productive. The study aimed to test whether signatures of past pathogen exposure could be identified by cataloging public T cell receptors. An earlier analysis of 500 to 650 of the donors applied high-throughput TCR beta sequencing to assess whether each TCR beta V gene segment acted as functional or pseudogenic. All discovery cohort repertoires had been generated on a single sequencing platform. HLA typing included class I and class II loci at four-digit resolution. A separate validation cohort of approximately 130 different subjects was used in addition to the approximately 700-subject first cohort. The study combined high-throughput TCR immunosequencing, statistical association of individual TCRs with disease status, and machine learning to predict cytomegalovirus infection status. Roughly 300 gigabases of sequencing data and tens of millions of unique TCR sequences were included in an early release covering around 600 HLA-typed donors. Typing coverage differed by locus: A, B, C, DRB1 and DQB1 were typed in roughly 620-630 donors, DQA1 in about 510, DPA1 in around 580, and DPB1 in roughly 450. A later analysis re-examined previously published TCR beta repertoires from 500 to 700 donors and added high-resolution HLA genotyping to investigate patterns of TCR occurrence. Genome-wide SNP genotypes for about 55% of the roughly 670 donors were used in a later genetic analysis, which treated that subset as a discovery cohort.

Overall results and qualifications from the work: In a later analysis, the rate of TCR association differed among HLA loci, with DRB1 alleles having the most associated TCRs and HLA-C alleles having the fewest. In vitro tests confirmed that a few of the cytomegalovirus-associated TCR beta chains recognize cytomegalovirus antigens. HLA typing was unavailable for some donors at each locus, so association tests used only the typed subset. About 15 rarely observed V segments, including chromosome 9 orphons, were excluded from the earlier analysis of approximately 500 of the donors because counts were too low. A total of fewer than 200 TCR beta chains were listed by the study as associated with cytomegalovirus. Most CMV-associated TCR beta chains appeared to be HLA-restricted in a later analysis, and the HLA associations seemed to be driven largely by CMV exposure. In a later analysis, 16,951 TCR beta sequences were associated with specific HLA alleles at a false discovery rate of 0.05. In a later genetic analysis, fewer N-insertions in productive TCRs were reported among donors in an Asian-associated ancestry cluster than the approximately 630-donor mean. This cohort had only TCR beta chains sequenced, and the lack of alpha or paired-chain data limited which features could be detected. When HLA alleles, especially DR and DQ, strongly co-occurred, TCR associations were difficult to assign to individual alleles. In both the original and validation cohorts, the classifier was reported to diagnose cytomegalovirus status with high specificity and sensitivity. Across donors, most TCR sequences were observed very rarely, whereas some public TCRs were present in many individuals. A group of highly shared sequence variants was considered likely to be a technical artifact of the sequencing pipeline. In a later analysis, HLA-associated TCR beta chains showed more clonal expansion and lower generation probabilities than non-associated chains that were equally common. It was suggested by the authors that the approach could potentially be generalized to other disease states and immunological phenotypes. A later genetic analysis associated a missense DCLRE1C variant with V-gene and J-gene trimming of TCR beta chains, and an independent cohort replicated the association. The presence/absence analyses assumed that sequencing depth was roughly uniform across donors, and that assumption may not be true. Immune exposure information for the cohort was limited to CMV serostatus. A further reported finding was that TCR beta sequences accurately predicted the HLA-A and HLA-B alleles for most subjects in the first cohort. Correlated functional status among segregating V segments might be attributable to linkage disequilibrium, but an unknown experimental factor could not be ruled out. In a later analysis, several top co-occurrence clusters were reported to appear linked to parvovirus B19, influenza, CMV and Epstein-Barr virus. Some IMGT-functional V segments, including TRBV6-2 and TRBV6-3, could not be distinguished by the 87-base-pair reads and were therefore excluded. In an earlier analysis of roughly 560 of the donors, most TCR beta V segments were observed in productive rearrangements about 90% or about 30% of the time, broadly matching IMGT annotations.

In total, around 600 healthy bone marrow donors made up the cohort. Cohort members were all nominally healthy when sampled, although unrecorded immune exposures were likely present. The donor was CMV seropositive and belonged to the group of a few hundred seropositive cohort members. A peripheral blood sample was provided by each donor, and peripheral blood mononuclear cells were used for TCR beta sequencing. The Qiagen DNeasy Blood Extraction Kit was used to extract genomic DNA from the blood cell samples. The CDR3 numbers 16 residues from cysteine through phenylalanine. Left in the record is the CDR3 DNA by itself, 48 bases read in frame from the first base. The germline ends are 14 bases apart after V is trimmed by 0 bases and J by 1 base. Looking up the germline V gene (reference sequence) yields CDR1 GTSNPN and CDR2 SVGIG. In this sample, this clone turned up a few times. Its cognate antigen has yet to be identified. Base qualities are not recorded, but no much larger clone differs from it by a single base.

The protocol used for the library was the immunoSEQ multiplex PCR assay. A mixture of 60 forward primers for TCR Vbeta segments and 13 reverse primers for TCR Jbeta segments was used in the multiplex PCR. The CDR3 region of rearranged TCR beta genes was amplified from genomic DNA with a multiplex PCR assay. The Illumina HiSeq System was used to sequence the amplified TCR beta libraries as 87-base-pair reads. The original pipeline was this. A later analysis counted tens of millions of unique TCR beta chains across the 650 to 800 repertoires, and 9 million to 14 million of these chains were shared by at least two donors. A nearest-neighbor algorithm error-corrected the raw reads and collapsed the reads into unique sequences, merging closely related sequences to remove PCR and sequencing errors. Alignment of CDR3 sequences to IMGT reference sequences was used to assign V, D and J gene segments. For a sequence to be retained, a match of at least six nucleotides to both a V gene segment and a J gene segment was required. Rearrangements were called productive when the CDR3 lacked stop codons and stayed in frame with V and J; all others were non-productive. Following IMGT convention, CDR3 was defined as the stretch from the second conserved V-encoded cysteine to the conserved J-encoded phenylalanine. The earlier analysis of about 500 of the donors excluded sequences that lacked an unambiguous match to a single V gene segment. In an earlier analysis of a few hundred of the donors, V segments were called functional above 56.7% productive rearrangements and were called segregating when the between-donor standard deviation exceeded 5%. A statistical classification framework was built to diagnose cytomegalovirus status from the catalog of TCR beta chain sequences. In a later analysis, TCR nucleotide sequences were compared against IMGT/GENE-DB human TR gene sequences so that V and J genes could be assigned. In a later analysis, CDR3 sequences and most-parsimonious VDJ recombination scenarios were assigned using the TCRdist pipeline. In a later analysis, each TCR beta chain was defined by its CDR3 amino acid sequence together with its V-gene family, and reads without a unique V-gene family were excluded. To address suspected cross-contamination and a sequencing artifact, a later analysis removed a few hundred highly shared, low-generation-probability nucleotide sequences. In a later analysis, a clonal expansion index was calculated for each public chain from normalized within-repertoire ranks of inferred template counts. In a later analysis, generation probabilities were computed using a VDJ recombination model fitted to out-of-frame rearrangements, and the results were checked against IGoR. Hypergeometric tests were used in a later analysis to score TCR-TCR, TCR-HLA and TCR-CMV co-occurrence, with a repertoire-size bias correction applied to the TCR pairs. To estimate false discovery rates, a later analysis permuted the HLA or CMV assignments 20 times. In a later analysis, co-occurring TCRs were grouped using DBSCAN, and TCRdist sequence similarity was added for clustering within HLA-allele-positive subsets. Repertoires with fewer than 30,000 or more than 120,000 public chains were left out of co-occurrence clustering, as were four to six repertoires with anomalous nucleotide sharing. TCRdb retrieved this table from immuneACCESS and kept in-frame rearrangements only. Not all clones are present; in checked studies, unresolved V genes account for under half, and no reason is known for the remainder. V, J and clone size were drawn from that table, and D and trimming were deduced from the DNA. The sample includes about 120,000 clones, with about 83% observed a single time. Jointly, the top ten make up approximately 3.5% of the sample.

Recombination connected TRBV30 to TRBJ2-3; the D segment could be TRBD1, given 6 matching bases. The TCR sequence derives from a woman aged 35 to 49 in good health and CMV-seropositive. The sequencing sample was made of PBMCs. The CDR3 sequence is CAWSVAMGARTDTQYF. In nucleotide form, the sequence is TGTGCCTGGAGTGTGGCGATGGGGGCCCGCACAGATACGCAGTATTTT.